What follows are 27 T cell receptor beta chains derived from one specimen sequenced in a study of shared clonotypes between healthy human individuals. TCRdb's table, derived via immunoSEQ multiplex PCR, lists solely in-frame clones and lacks some. In the table there are millions of clones, approximately 94% of which are singletons. Cells designated naive CD8 were CD45RO-negative and were positively selected for CCR7, with terminally differentiated effector memory CD45RA+ cells excluded. Sequences were obtained from naive CD8+ T cells sorted from blood. The receptors here all came from a man between 18 and 35 years old in good health.

The V call is TRBV10-3, the J call TRBJ1-1; tentatively, D is TRBD1 (5 bases). This CDR3 region has 14 residues. From germline, CDR1 is ENHRY and CDR2 SYGVKD. V shed 6 bases and J shed 1 base, with 12 bases lying between them. As DNA, the CDR3 is TGTGCCATCAGGGGTGGGGGTACGAACACTGAAGCTTTCTTT. Translated: CAIRGGGTNTEAFF.

The V gene is TRBV6-4, the J gene TRBJ2-6; D remains ambiguous. The CDR3 consists of 17 residues. Germline V gene sequence: CDR1 MRHNA, CDR2 SNTAGT. Trimming left V 4 bases short and J 5 bases short, with 18 bases between. As DNA, the CDR3 is TGTGCCAGCAGTGTAGACACACGACAAAGTCGGGCCAACGTCCTGACTTTC. Protein product: CASSVDTRQSRANVLTF.

V usage is TRBV7-8 and J usage is TRBJ2-5; D unresolved. Germline V gene sequence: CDR1 SGHVS, CDR2 FQNEAQ. The CDR3 runs to 13 residues. V shed 5 bases and J shed 2 bases, with 9 bases lying between them. The DNA for the CDR3 is TGTGCCAGCAGCGTCGCAGAACAAGAGACCCAGTACTTC. It specifies CASSVAEQETQYF.

The genes are TRBV4-1 and TRBJ2-1; 10 bases agree with TRBD2. The germline gives CDR1 MGHRA, CDR2 YSYEKL. Losses at the gene ends were 1 base for V and 3 bases for J; bases not matched to a gene: 6. The CDR3 is 17 residues long. The CDR3 nucleotides read TGCGCCAGCAGCCAAGCGGCAGGACTAGCGGTCTACAATGAGCAGTTCTTC. Residues: CASSQAAGLAVYNEQFF.

This clone was counted once. This chain joins TRBV27 and TRBJ2-6; D not resolved. The CDR3 is 12 residues long. Germline CDR1 MNHEY, CDR2 SMNVEV (reference sequence). V lost 6 bases to trimming and J lost 3 bases, with 3 bases between them. The CDR3 reads CASRSGANVLTF. The CDR3 nucleotides read TGTGCCAGCAGGAGTGGGGCCAACGTCCTGACTTTC.

V and J are TRBV7-9 and TRBJ1-4; no reliable D call. Germline V gives CDR1 SEHNR, CDR2 FQNEAQ (reference sequence). Trimming shortened V by 4 bases and J by 0 bases, and 18 bases separated the two germline ends. This CDR3 region has 18 residues. The CDR3, as DNA: TGTGCCAGCAGCTCTCCGGAGGGTTGGGTGGCAACTAATGAAAAACTGTTTTTT. As protein: CASSSPEGWVATNEKLFF.

The chain couples TRBV6-4 to TRBJ1-3, with D possibly being TRBD1 (5 bases). Germline CDR1 MRHNA, CDR2 SNTAGT. V was shortened by 6 bases and J by 0 bases, with 12 bases between the two germline ends. The CDR3 runs to 15 residues. CDR3: CASRTLGGSGNTIYF. The CDR3 nucleotides read TGTGCCAGCAGGACCCTCGGGGGCTCTGGAAACACCATATATTTT.

With respect to this clone: Other DNA sequences within the sample encode an identical CDR3. The chain links TRBV4-1 to TRBJ1-5; D remains ambiguous. The CDR3 spans 13 residues. Trimming took off 0 bases at V and 6 bases at J, with 6 bases between the two ends. Germline loops: CDR1 MGHRA, CDR2 YSYEKL. CDR3 in amino acids: CASSQDRVQPQHF. The CDR3 DNA reads as TGCGCCAGCAGCCAAGATCGAGTTCAGCCCCAGCATTTT.

This chain connects TRBV6-5 to TRBJ2-1; 8 bases match TRBD2. This CDR3 is 16 amino acids long. V was pared by 0 bases and J by 5 bases, with 6 bases of the junction left unmatched. Per germline, CDR1 MNHEY and CDR2 SVGAGI. CDR3 amino acids: CASSYSWRGDDNEQFF. The CDR3 region has the DNA TGTGCCAGCAGTTACTCTTGGCGGGGGGACGACAATGAGCAGTTCTTC.

For the CDR3, the DNA is TGTGCCTGGAGTGTACGGGGTGAAGGGTCACCCCTCCACTTT. Residues: CAWSVRGEGSPLHF. The chain uses TRBV30 and TRBJ1-6, with D uncertain. Germline V gene lookup returns CDR1 GTSNPN and CDR2 SVGIG (reference sequence). Between the trimmed V and J ends, which lost 0 bases and 10 bases, there was a span of 13 bases. The CDR3 runs to 14 residues.

This clone was found once. The chain combines TRBV28 with TRBJ2-7; tentatively, D is TRBD1 (6 bases). Germline assignment: CDR1 MDHEN and CDR2 SYDVKM. Deletions cut 3 bases from V and 1 base from J, with 13 bases between. The CDR3 contains 15 residues. CDR3 sequence reads: CASSFTGSASYEQYF. The CDR3 DNA sequence: TGTGCCAGCAGTTTCACAGGGTCTGCGTCCTACGAGCAGTACTTC.

This clone has a handful of counts. The V call is TRBV27, the J call TRBJ1-5; the D gene is possibly TRBD1 (6 bases). Trimming pared 6 bases from V and 0 bases from J, leaving 12 bases between. This CDR3 is 15 amino acids long. Germline loops: CDR1 MNHEY, CDR2 SMNVEV (reference sequence). The CDR3 bases are TGTGCCAGCAGCCGACAGGCCGATAGCAATCAGCCCCAGCATTTT. Translation: CASSRQADSNQPQHF.

The chain is built from TRBV7-2 and TRBJ2-7; 9 bases map to TRBD2. Germline lookup yields CDR1 SGHTA and CDR2 FQGNSA. Trimming at V came to 1 base and at J to 3 bases, leaving 4 bases not matched to a gene. The CDR3 runs 15 residues. The CDR3, as DNA: TGTGCCAGCAGCTTAGTAGCGGGGGAGGTCTACGAGCAGTACTTC. Protein product: CASSLVAGEVYEQYF.

This clone is a singleton in its sample. The chain uses TRBV5-1 and TRBJ1-1; D gene unclear. The CDR3 spans 15 residues. Trimming removed 0 bases from V and 4 bases from J, with 13 bases in between. The V gene's germline CDR1 is SGHRS and CDR2 YFSETQ. CDR3 nucleotides: TGCGCCAGCAGCTTGGGACGCACATTGACCACTGAAGCTTTCTTT. This encodes CASSLGRTLTTEAFF.

The J gene is TRBJ2-3, the V gene TRBV10-3; 8 bases map to TRBD2. The V and J ends lost 6 bases and 2 bases, in that order; junction bases with no gene match: 4. Germline assignment: CDR1 ENHRY and CDR2 SYGVKD. The CDR3 runs 14 residues. This chain's CDR3 is CAISLAGLTDTQYF. The CDR3 coding sequence is TGTGCCATCAGCCTAGCGGGCCTCACAGATACGCAGTATTTT.

The CDR3 is CASSWTGSHEQYF. The DNA for the CDR3 is TGCGCCAGCTCGTGGACAGGGAGCCACGAGCAGTACTTC. This chain uses TRBV5-1 with TRBJ2-7, with 8 bases identical to TRBD1. Germline V gene sequence: CDR1 SGHRS, CDR2 YFSETQ. The CDR3 spans 13 residues. J was trimmed by 5 bases and V by 7 bases; bases with no gene match: 8.

Turning to this clone: A read error may account for a junction end that differs from germline. The V gene is TRBV27, the J gene TRBJ1-1; D may be TRBD1 (6 bases). This CDR3 has 12 residues. Germline V gives CDR1 MNHEY, CDR2 SMNVEV (reference sequence). The DNA of the CDR3 is TGTGCCAGCAGTTTACGCGGGGGCCCTTCTTCGTTT. It translates to CASSLRGGPSSF.

The CDR3 DNA is TGCAGCGCCTTGTTCGAAATCGGGTCAACTAATGAAAAACTGTTTTTT. Protein: CSALFEIGSTNEKLFF. The chain is built from TRBV29-1 and TRBJ1-4, with unresolved D. Looked up from germline, CDR1 is SQVTM and CDR2 is ANQGSEA. V lost 7 bases, J lost 0 bases, and 18 bases lay in between. The CDR3 spans 16 residues.

The gene calls are TRBV11-2 and TRBJ1-2; D gene uncertain. The CDR3 is made up of 15 amino acids. Per germline, CDR1 SGHAT and CDR2 FQNNGV. The germline V and J ends were trimmed by 5 bases and 2 bases, with 15 bases remaining between them. The CDR3 DNA follows: TGTGCCAGCAGCGCCGGCGGACGGCAGAACTATGGCTACACCTTC. This encodes CASSAGGRQNYGYTF.

The CDR3 DNA reads as TGTGCCAGCGAGATAGCTGGAGGGGCTGGGTACGAGCAGTACTTC. Its translation: CASEIAGGAGYEQYF. The V gene is TRBV6-1, the J gene TRBJ2-7; tentative D call: TRBD2 (6 bases). Germline CDR1 and CDR2: MNHNS and SASEGT. The V gene lost 8 bases and the J gene lost 4 bases, with 21 bases spanning the gap. The CDR3 consists of 15 residues.

This chain links TRBV9 with TRBJ2-4, with D possibly being TRBD1 (6 bases). V dropped 3 bases and J dropped 7 bases, with 8 bases sitting between them. Looked up from germline, CDR1 is SGDLS and CDR2 is YYNGEE. The CDR3 sequence is 12 residues long. CDR3 in amino acids: CASSAQGNIQYF. CDR3 DNA sequence: TGTGCCAGCAGCGCCCAGGGGAACATTCAGTACTTC.

The J gene is TRBJ2-7, the V gene TRBV7-9; the D gene is possibly TRBD1 (5 bases). V lost 4 bases, J lost 0 bases, and 16 bases lay in between. The CDR3 contains 16 residues. Germline-derived CDR1 and CDR2 are SEHNR and FQNEAQ (reference sequence). The CDR3 nucleotides are TGTGCCAGCAGCTCAAATAGGGGAACGGCCTCCTACGAGCAGTACTTC. Amino acids: CASSSNRGTASYEQYF.

As regards this clone: Distinct nucleotide sequences in the sample also encode this CDR3. The chain joins TRBV5-4 to TRBJ2-7; 7 bases fit TRBD1. V trimming: 3 bases; J trimming: 5 bases; junction bases outside the gene matches: 2. The CDR3 runs 12 residues. Germline-derived CDR1 and CDR2 are SGHNT and YYREEE (reference sequence). The CDR3: CASSSTGNEQYF. The CDR3 region has the DNA TGTGCCAGCAGCTCGACAGGGAACGAGCAGTACTTC.

This clone was detected once. The chain links TRBV28 to TRBJ1-2; TRBD1 matches 7 bases. The CDR3 runs to 15 residues. With 5 bases clipped from V and 1 base from J, the junction kept 7 bases outside the gene matches. Germline values: CDR1 MDHEN, CDR2 SYDVKM. The CDR3 loop reads CASSAPGTDNYGYTF. The CDR3 DNA reads TGTGCCAGCAGTGCACCTGGGACAGATAACTATGGCTACACCTTC.

This chain joins TRBV19 and TRBJ1-5; no clear D. CDR1 is LNHDA and CDR2 is SQIVND in the germline V gene (reference sequence). Trimming took 5 bases from V and 6 from J, leaving 11 bases between them. The CDR3 contains 13 residues. The CDR3 DNA follows: TGTGCCAGTAGTCGGGATGTTGGTCAGCCCCAGCATTTT. As protein: CASSRDVGQPQHF.

This clone showed up just once. The genes are TRBV5-6 and TRBJ2-3; D not resolved. The CDR3 consists of 14 residues. From germline, CDR1 is SGHDT and CDR2 YYEEEE. V was trimmed by 2 bases and J by 2 bases, leaving 9 bases between them. CDR3 region: CASSFDVLTDTQYF. DNA for the CDR3: TGTGCCAGCAGCTTTGACGTTCTCACAGATACGCAGTATTTT.

V usage is TRBV4-3 and J usage is TRBJ1-5; no reliable D call. The germline V gene encodes CDR1 LGHNA and CDR2 YSLEER. V gave up 0 bases and J gave up 7 bases, with 7 bases separating them. This CDR3 region has 13 residues. CDR3 loop: CASSQDAEQPQHF. CDR3 sequence (DNA): TGCGCCAGCAGCCAAGATGCCGAGCAGCCCCAGCATTTT.